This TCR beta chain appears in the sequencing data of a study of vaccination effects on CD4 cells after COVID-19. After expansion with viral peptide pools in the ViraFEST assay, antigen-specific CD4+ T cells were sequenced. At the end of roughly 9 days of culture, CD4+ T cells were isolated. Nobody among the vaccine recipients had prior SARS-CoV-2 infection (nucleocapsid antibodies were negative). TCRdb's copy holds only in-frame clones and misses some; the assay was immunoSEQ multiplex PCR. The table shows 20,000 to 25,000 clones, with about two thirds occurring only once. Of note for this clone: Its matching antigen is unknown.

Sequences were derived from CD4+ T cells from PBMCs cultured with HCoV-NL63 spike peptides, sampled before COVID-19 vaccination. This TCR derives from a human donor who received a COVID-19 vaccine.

This chain's CDR3 is CASSSGQENGYTF. Here the CDR3 DNA reads TGCGCCAGCAGCTCGGGACAGGAAAATGGCTACACCTTC. The V and J genes are TRBV5-1 and TRBJ1-2, with TRBD1 matching over 8 bases. The CDR3 is 13 amino acids. Germline values: CDR1 SGHRS, CDR2 YFSETQ. The V and J ends lost 3 bases and 6 bases, in that order; junction bases with no gene match: 4.